Following are 26 T cell receptor beta chains from one sample sequenced in a study of T-cell memory formation after mild COVID-19. TCRdb re-analysed the 5' RACE reads in MiXCR, keeping a single row per CDR3 protein. The profile shows about 250,000 distinct CDR3 sequences, 15% of them singletons. Specimen: PBMCs or a T cell subset sorted from them (not recorded which). The receptors stem from an adult woman who had mild COVID-19 (a few samples of this study predate the infection). Cell type and time point are not known.

The chain couples TRBV19 to TRBJ2-2, with 8 bases that match TRBD1. CDR3 length: 15 residues. Germline CDR1 and CDR2: LNHDA and SQIVND (reference sequence). J was trimmed by 5 bases and V by 5 bases; bases with no gene match: 7. CDR3 sequence reads: CASSSPGQVTGELFF. CDR3 bases: TGTGCCAGTAGTTCGCCGGGACAGGTGACCGGGGAGCTGTTTTTT.

This rearrangement joins TRBV20-1 to TRBJ1-2; no reliable D call. The germline V and J ends were trimmed by 3 bases and 4 bases, with 9 bases remaining between them. Germline CDR1 is DFQATT and CDR2 is SNEGSKA (reference sequence). CDR3 length equals 12 residues. CDR3 sequence reads: CSARNRAYGYTF. The CDR3 nucleotides are TGCAGTGCTAGGAACCGGGCCTATGGCTACACCTTC.

This chain links TRBV5-1 with TRBJ2-5; D tentatively reads TRBD1 or TRBD2 (5 bases each). The CDR3 sequence is 15 residues long. Trimming removed 5 bases from V and 5 bases from J, with 19 bases in between. Germline V gene lookup returns CDR1 SGHRS and CDR2 YFSETQ. This CDR3 reads CASSFGTPMLETQYF. DNA for the CDR3: TGCGCCAGCAGTTTCGGGACCCCTATGTTGGAGACCCAGTACTTC.

This clonotype was found once. The chain is built from TRBV18 and TRBJ1-1, with no clear D. The length of the CDR3 is 15 residues. The germline CDR1 and CDR2 sequences are KGHSH and LQKENI. The germline V and J ends were trimmed by 4 bases and 1 base, with 13 bases remaining between them. The chain's CDR3 is CASSLERRENTEAFF. The CDR3 nucleotides read TGTGCCAGCTCACTAGAGCGCCGGGAGAACACTGAAGCTTTCTTT.

This clonotype was counted only a few times. A junction end diverges from the germline sequence, so it may reflect a read error. This chain links TRBV7-7 with TRBJ2-7, with D tentatively TRBD1 or TRBD2 (5 bases each). The CDR3 is 13 amino acids. The germline CDR1 and CDR2 sequences are SSHAT and FNYEAQ (reference sequence). The CDR3 DNA is TGTGCTAGCAGCCCTAGATCGGGGCTCGAGCAGTACTTC. The encoded protein is CASSPRSGLEQYF.

The table lists this clonotype with a few counts. The chain has TRBV27 and TRBJ1-1; D not certain. Germline values: CDR1 MNHEY, CDR2 SMNVEV (reference sequence). The CDR3 has 13 residues. Trimming took off 5 bases at V and 6 bases at J, with 13 bases between the two ends. The CDR3 spells CASSTPAMAEAFF. The CDR3 coding sequence is TGTGCCAGCAGTACCCCGGCGATGGCTGAAGCTTTCTTT.

J is TRBJ2-5 and V is TRBV7-2; perhaps TRBD2 as D (6 bases). V lost 5 bases and J 4 bases, leaving 14 bases between the germline ends. Looked up from germline, CDR1 is SGHTA and CDR2 is FQGNSA. This CDR3 has 14 residues. In DNA form, the CDR3 reads TGTGCCAGCAGCCTTACCCTAGCGTCAGAGACCCAGTACTTC. Amino acids: CASSLTLASETQYF.

V is TRBV7-2 and J is TRBJ1-6; no definite D call. From germline, CDR1 is SGHTA and CDR2 FQGNSA. The length of the CDR3 is 13 residues. Deletions cut 4 bases from V and 8 bases from J, with 9 bases between. The CDR3 sequence: CASSYITDSPLHF. The CDR3 DNA follows: TGTGCCAGCAGCTATATAACAGATTCACCCCTCCACTTT. Variable domain in full (rest from reference TRBV7-2 and TRBJ1-6): GAGVSQSPSNKVTEKGKDVELRCDPISGHTALYWYRQSLGQGLEFLIYFQGNSAPDKSGLPSDRFSAERTGGSVSTLTIQRTQQEDSAVYLCASSYITDSPLHFGNGTRLTVT.

V gene TRBV5-4 combines with J gene TRBJ2-3, with D tentatively TRBD2 (5 bases). Germline CDR1 SGHNT, CDR2 YYREEE (reference sequence). V was shortened by 0 bases and J by 6 bases, with 11 bases between the two germline ends. This CDR3 spans 14 amino acids. The CDR3 bases are TGTGCCAGCAGCTTGGCCGGGAAGGTGGATACGCAGTATTTT. As protein: CASSLAGKVDTQYF.

In this sample, this clonotype turned up many times. The J gene is TRBJ1-1, the V gene TRBV7-2; D possibly corresponds to TRBD1 (5 bases). The germline V and J ends were trimmed by 5 bases and 7 bases, with 17 bases remaining between them. This CDR3 region has 14 residues. The germline V gene encodes CDR1 SGHTA and CDR2 FQGNSA. CDR3 nucleotides: TGTGCCAGCAGCCCCACCCCGGGGGGGGGTGAAGCTTTCTTT. Protein sequence: CASSPTPGGGEAFF.

A remark on this clonotype: Its ends do not fully match the called genes, so a read error is possible. CDR3 nucleotides: TGTTCCAGCAGAACCGGAGGCCCTAGCACAGATACGCAGTATTTT. This translates into CSSRTGGPSTDTQYF. The rearrangement links TRBV6-5 to TRBJ2-3; TRBD2 is a possible D gene (5 bases). Germline lookup yields CDR1 MNHEY and CDR2 SVGAGI. The CDR3 totals 15 residues.

This clonotype has a handful of counts. V and J are TRBV30 and TRBJ1-1; the D gene is possibly TRBD1 (5 bases). V lost 1 base and J lost 0, with 15 bases in between. This CDR3 is built from 16 residues. The germline gives CDR1 GTSNPN, CDR2 SVGIG (reference sequence). The CDR3 sequence is CAWSGPSGRVNTEAFF. Here the CDR3 DNA reads TGTGCCTGGAGTGGCCCCTCAGGGAGGGTGAACACTGAAGCTTTCTTT.

This chain links TRBV7-2 with TRBJ1-5; D call uncertain. The CDR3 length is 15 residues. Trimming left V 5 bases short and J 2 bases short, with 13 bases between. CDR1 and CDR2 (germline): SGHTA, FQGNSA. CDR3 residues: CASSPGRMGNQPQHF. The CDR3 DNA is TGTGCCAGCAGCCCCGGACGTATGGGCAATCAGCCCCAGCATTTT.

The chain carries TRBV24-1 and TRBJ2-7; D is unclear. From germline, CDR1 is KGHDR and CDR2 SFDVKD. The CDR3 totals 13 residues. Trimming took off 2 bases at V and 4 bases at J, with 8 bases between the two ends. CDR3 DNA sequence: TGTGCCACCAGTGATTATTGGGGTTACGAGCAGTACTTC. Translating gives CATSDYWGYEQYF.

This clonotype was observed at least ten times. The chain joins TRBV6-2 or TRBV6-3 to TRBJ2-6; TRBD2 aligns across 12 bases. Trimming cost V 5 bases and J 2 bases; bases outside gene matches: 10. This CDR3 has 19 residues. Germline assignment: CDR1 MNHEY and CDR2 SVGEGT. CDR3 loop: CASSRILAGGVPGANVLTF. The CDR3 DNA follows: TGTGCCAGCAGTCGCATTCTAGCGGGAGGGGTACCTGGGGCCAACGTCCTGACTTTC.

In this sample, this clonotype turned up many times. This chain uses TRBV12-3 or TRBV12-4 with TRBJ1-1, with D hard to call. The CDR3 runs 13 residues. Trimming removed 9 bases at V and 3 bases at J, with 14 bases between. In DNA, the CDR3 is TGTGCCAGTCGGTTGTTGGGGTACACTGAAGCTTTCTTT. It codes for CASRLLGYTEAFF.

This clonotype was detected only a few times. The chain uses TRBV5-1 and TRBJ1-2, with D uncertain. V lost 0 bases and J lost 10, with 16 bases in between. CDR1 is SGHRS, CDR2 YFSETQ, per germline. The CDR3 is 14 amino acids. The CDR3 spells CASSLAHLGIDYTF. The CDR3 coding sequence is TGCGCCAGCAGCTTGGCCCATCTCGGGATCGACTACACCTTC. Full variable domain (remainder filled in from reference TRBV5-1 and TRBJ1-2): KAGVTQTPRYLIKTRGQQVTLSCSPISGHRSVSWYQQTPGQGLQFLFEYFSETQRNKGNFPGRFSGRQFSNSRSEMNVSTLELGDSALYLCASSLAHLGIDYTFGSGTRLTVV.

This clonotype has a count of ten or more. The chain employs TRBV11-1 and TRBJ2-5; D may be TRBD2 (5 bases). Germline CDR1 is SGHAT and CDR2 is FQDESV (reference sequence). V lost 5 bases and J 1 base, leaving 11 bases between the germline ends. The CDR3 sequence is 14 residues long. The CDR3 DNA follows: TGTGCCAGCAGCCGATCGCGGGCCCAAGAGACCCAGTACTTC. Its translation is CASSRSRAQETQYF.

The chain is built from TRBV29-1 and TRBJ1-2, with a weak D call TRBD1 (5 bases). The CDR3 sequence is 12 residues long. Germline V gives CDR1 SQVTM, CDR2 ANQGSEA. Trimming pared 8 bases from V and 4 bases from J, leaving 14 bases between. CDR3 in amino acids: CSIWGAVYGYTF. The DNA of the CDR3 is TGCAGCATTTGGGGCGCCGTCTATGGCTACACCTTC.

The chain recombines TRBV20-1 with TRBJ1-1, with 10 bases fitting TRBD1. Germline assignment: CDR1 DFQATT and CDR2 SNEGSKA (reference sequence). The junction had 8 bases not matched to a gene; V was cut back by 8 bases and J by 5 bases. The CDR3 is made up of 13 amino acids. In nucleotides, the CDR3 is TGCAGTACCACGGGACAGGGGTTTACTGAAGCTTTCTTT. Translating it yields CSTTGQGFTEAFF.

The chain couples TRBV11-2 to TRBJ2-1; possibly TRBD2 for D (5 bases). The CDR3 sequence is 13 residues long. Germline V gives CDR1 SGHAT, CDR2 FQNNGV. V lost 5 bases to trimming and J lost 11 bases, with 16 bases between them. CDR3 sequence (DNA): TGTGCCAGCAGCCAGGAGAGGGTTTCGCAGCAGTTCTTC. Its translation: CASSQERVSQQFF.

The chain is built from TRBV5-1 and TRBJ2-5, with 14 bases fitting TRBD2. The CDR3 loop spans 16 amino acids. The germline gives CDR1 SGHRS, CDR2 YFSETQ. V lost 4 bases and J lost 5; bases outside the gene matches: 7. In DNA form, the CDR3 reads TGCGCCAGCAGCGCCGGGACTAGCGGGAGTACGGAGACCCAGTACTTC. Its protein is CASSAGTSGSTETQYF. The full variable domain, with the rest looked up from reference TRBV5-1 and TRBJ2-5, is KAGVTQTPRYLIKTRGQQVTLSCSPISGHRSVSWYQQTPGQGLQFLFEYFSETQRNKGNFPGRFSGRQFSNSRSEMNVSTLELGDSALYLCASSAGTSGSTETQYFGPGTRLLVL.

The chain combines TRBV24-1 with TRBJ2-1, with TRBD2 matching 10 bases. Unmatched junction bases numbered 11, after V lost 6 bases and J lost 1 base. The CDR3 is 18 residues long. Germline CDR1 KGHDR, CDR2 SFDVKD. The CDR3 DNA reads as TGTGCCACCAGTTTGAGCGGGAGGGCCGGAGGGTCCTACAATGAGCAGTTCTTC. Translated: CATSLSGRAGGSYNEQFF.

The sample holds a few counts of this clonotype. The chain is built from TRBV10-3 and TRBJ1-2; TRBD1 might be the D (5 bases). This CDR3 region has 15 residues. The germline V gene has CDR1 ENHRY and CDR2 SYGVKD. V was clipped by 2 bases and J by 5 bases, with 15 bases between them. The CDR3 spells CAISEAGTAYYGYTF. The CDR3 DNA reads as TGTGCCATCAGTGAGGCCGGGACTGCTTATTATGGCTACACCTTC.

The chain uses TRBV15 and TRBJ2-5; 10 bases fit TRBD2. CDR3 size: 16 residues. V was clipped by 0 bases and J by 5 bases; unmatched bases: 6. The germline CDR1 and CDR2 sequences are LNHNV and YYDKDF (reference sequence). In nucleotides, the CDR3 is TGTGCCACCAGCAGAGAGGCTAGCGGGAGATTCGAGACCCAGTACTTC. This translates into CATSREASGRFETQYF.

This clonotype was observed at least ten times. CDR3 nucleotide sequence: TGTGCCAGCAGCTCCGGGACTAGCGGCACAGATACGCAGTATTTT. Translated, it gives CASSSGTSGTDTQYF. The chain links TRBV7-9 to TRBJ2-3; 10 bases fit TRBD2. The CDR3 is 15 amino acids. V lost 4 bases and J lost 1; bases outside the gene matches: 2. The germline V gene encodes CDR1 SEHNR and CDR2 FQNEAQ (reference sequence).